Each of the 23 T cell receptor beta chains below was sequenced from the same sample in a study of blood T cells in healthy people across ages. A second roughly 7 to 12 cycle PCR used barcoded and J-beta primers. TCRdb fed the 5' RACE reads into MiXCR, producing one record per CDR3 protein. In the table there are about 1.6 million distinct CDR3 sequences, roughly 32% of which are singletons. Sequencing used blood. Every receptor here comes from a woman aged 25 to 39 in good health.

This clonotype was detected many times. The rearrangement joins TRBV29-1 to TRBJ2-7; either TRBD1 or TRBD2 may supply D (5 bases each). Looked up from germline, CDR1 is SQVTM and CDR2 is ANQGSEA. This CDR3 is built from 13 residues. V was pared by 4 bases and J by 2 bases, with 12 bases between. The CDR3 reads CSVVPGPTYEQYF. The CDR3 region has the DNA TGCAGCGTTGTTCCGGGGCCCACCTACGAGCAGTACTTC.

This chain joins TRBV9 and TRBJ1-2; no clear D gene. V lost 6 bases to trimming and J lost 5 bases, with 14 bases between them. From germline, CDR1 is SGDLS and CDR2 YYNGEE. The CDR3 runs to 13 residues. CDR3 nucleotides: TGTGCCAGCATGAGTTCGAGGCCATATGGCTACACCTTC. It encodes CASMSSRPYGYTF. Variable domain in full (rest from reference TRBV9 and TRBJ1-2): DSGVTQTPKHLITATGQRVTLRCSPRSGDLSVYWYQQSLDQGLQFLIQYYNGEERAKGNILERFSAQQFPDLHSELNLSSLELGDSALYFCASMSSRPYGYTFGSGTRLTVV.

The V call is TRBV6-1, the J call TRBJ2-1, with no clear D. V lost 11 bases to trimming and J lost 4 bases, with 12 bases between them. The CDR3 consists of 12 residues. The V gene's germline CDR1 is MNHNS and CDR2 SASEGT. The CDR3 bases are TGTGCCGGCAATGACCGGTACAATGAGCAGTTCTTC. It specifies CAGNDRYNEQFF.

This clonotype was recorded a few times. J is TRBJ2-4 and V is TRBV20-1; D unclear. This CDR3 region has 12 residues. V lost 6 bases, J lost 1 base, and 7 bases lay in between. Germline assignment: CDR1 DFQATT and CDR2 SNEGSKA (reference sequence). The CDR3: CSAHLAKNIQYF. In nucleotides, the CDR3 is TGCAGTGCCCATCTCGCCAAAAACATTCAGTACTTC.

The rearrangement uses TRBV4-1 and TRBJ1-6, with 9 bases aligning to TRBD1. Germline V gene lookup returns CDR1 MGHRA and CDR2 YSYEKL. J was trimmed by 6 bases and V by 3 bases; bases with no gene match: 6. The CDR3 loop spans 16 amino acids. CDR3 DNA sequence: TGCGCCAGCAGCCAGTCCGGACAGGGGAGTAATTCACCCCTCCACTTT. Protein: CASSQSGQGSNSPLHF.

This clonotype was counted a few times. For the CDR3, the DNA is TGTGCCAGCAGCTTGATGAGAGGGGATCAGCCCCAGCATTTT. Protein product: CASSLMRGDQPQHF. The rearrangement links TRBV7-9 to TRBJ1-5; D possibly corresponds to TRBD1 (5 bases). Germline V gene sequence: CDR1 SEHNR, CDR2 FQNEAQ (reference sequence). The CDR3 consists of 14 residues. V was trimmed by 3 bases and J by 5 bases, leaving 11 bases between them.

The table lists this clonotype with a few counts. The chain carries TRBV4-1 and TRBJ2-1, with 8 bases lining up with TRBD1. V trimming: 2 bases; J trimming: 4 bases; junction bases outside the gene matches: 22. This CDR3 has 21 residues. Germline V CDR1 and CDR2: MGHRA, YSYEKL. CDR3 sequence reads: CASSQYRTGSQRTGRYNEQFF. The CDR3, as DNA: TGCGCCAGCAGCCAATACAGGACAGGATCCCAGAGGACAGGGAGGTACAATGAGCAGTTCTTC.

This clonotype was observed a handful of times. The rearrangement links TRBV28 to TRBJ1-1, with 10 bases matching TRBD1. CDR3 size: 15 residues. The V segment lost 6 bases and the J segment 4 bases; nucleotides outside the gene matches: 8. The germline V gene encodes CDR1 MDHEN and CDR2 SYDVKM. The CDR3 region has the DNA TGTGCCAGCAGCCGGGACAGGGGCGTTGGCACTGAAGCTTTCTTT. Protein product: CASSRDRGVGTEAFF.

The V and J genes are TRBV20-1 and TRBJ1-2, with D unresolved. The CDR3 is 13 amino acids. Deletions cut 3 bases from V and 4 bases from J, with 12 bases between. Looked up from germline, CDR1 is DFQATT and CDR2 is SNEGSKA (reference sequence). The CDR3 coding sequence is TGCAGTGCTAGTAGTAGGGCCCGCTATGGCTACACCTTC. This encodes CSASSRARYGYTF.

CDR3 protein: CASSQAGGIGEKLFF. The CDR3 nucleotides read TGCGCCAGCAGCCAAGCCGGAGGGATTGGTGAAAAACTGTTTTTT. The rearrangement joins TRBV4-1 to TRBJ1-4; D gene uncertain. The germline CDR1 and CDR2 sequences are MGHRA and YSYEKL. Trimming pared 1 base from V and 7 bases from J, leaving 13 bases between. The CDR3 contains 15 residues.

J is TRBJ2-1 and V is TRBV5-6, with 11 nucleotides matching TRBD1. Germline V gives CDR1 SGHDT, CDR2 YYEEEE. V shed 1 base, J shed 7 bases, and the junction held 7 bases outside the gene matches. The CDR3 extends over 16 amino acids. CDR3 in DNA: TGTGCCAGCAGCTTGCTGGACAGGGGGCAGTGGAATGAGCAGTTCTTC. Protein product: CASSLLDRGQWNEQFF.

This clonotype was seen more than once but under ten times. The chain uses TRBV20-1 and TRBJ2-7; D call uncertain. The V end lost 2 bases, the J end lost 2 bases, and 4 bases lay between the germline ends. Germline assignment: CDR1 DFQATT and CDR2 SNEGSKA (reference sequence). This CDR3 has 11 amino acids. CDR3 amino acids: CSARPPYEQYF. CDR3 bases: TGCAGTGCTAGACCACCCTACGAGCAGTACTTC.

This chain uses TRBV18 with TRBJ1-1, with a possible D match to TRBD1 (5 bases). Trimming took off 3 bases at V and 5 bases at J, with 13 bases between the two ends. The CDR3 is 14 residues long. CDR1 is KGHSH and CDR2 is LQKENI in the germline V gene. CDR3 DNA sequence: TGTGCCAGCTCACCCATCGGGGGTCGGACTGAAGCTTTCTTT. Its protein is CASSPIGGRTEAFF.

This clonotype was picked up a small number of times. The chain links TRBV3-1 to TRBJ2-7; 10 positions match TRBD2. V lost 1 base to trimming and J lost 0 bases; unmatched junction nucleotides: 6. There are 17 residues in the CDR3. Germline V gives CDR1 LGHDT, CDR2 YNNKEL (reference sequence). The CDR3 DNA sequence: TGTGCCAGCAGCCAAGGGAGCGGGGGGGCGTCCTCCTACGAGCAGTACTTC. It codes for CASSQGSGGASSYEQYF.

This clonotype was seen only a few times. The gene calls are TRBV4-1 and TRBJ1-5; D not certain. There are 16 residues in the CDR3. Between the trimmed V and J ends, which lost 0 bases and 1 base, there was a span of 10 bases. Germline V CDR1 and CDR2: MGHRA, YSYEKL. CDR3 nucleotide sequence: TGCGCCAGCAGCCAAGAGTTCTTCGGGAGCAATCAGCCCCAGCATTTT. It codes for CASSQEFFGSNQPQHF.

The chain has TRBV5-5 and TRBJ2-2; 7 bases are shared with TRBD2. This CDR3 is built from 15 residues. Germline lookup yields CDR1 SGHKS and CDR2 YYEKEE (reference sequence). The ends lost 3 bases at V and 4 bases at J; junction bases unmatched: 6. The CDR3 region has the DNA TGTGCCAGCAGCTCGAGCGGGGCTACCACCGGGGAGCTGTTTTTT. Protein sequence: CASSSSGATTGELFF.

The rearrangement uses TRBV18 and TRBJ1-1; TRBD1 might be the D (5 bases). V was trimmed by 2 bases and J by 2 bases, leaving 15 bases between them. This CDR3 is 16 amino acids long. Germline V gene data show CDR1 as KGHSH and CDR2 as LQKENI. CDR3 nucleotide sequence: TGTGCCAGCTCACCAGGGGCAGGGCTCGTAAACACTGAAGCTTTCTTT. This translates into CASSPGAGLVNTEAFF.

At least ten counts were recorded for this clonotype. The gene calls are TRBV29-1 and TRBJ2-5; D unresolved. V was pared by 4 bases and J by 0 bases, with 9 bases between. This CDR3 is 13 amino acids long. CDR1 and CDR2 from the germline V gene are SQVTM and ANQGSEA. Here the CDR3 reads CSVVDIYQETQYF. The CDR3 bases are TGCAGCGTTGTAGACATATACCAAGAGACCCAGTACTTC.

This clonotype was seen a handful of times. The rearrangement joins TRBV5-1 to TRBJ1-1, with 7 bases aligning to TRBD1. The CDR3 covers 16 residues. CDR1 and CDR2 (germline): SGHRS, YFSETQ. Trimming cost V 5 bases and J 0 bases; bases outside gene matches: 10. CDR3 bases: TGCGCCAGCAGTCCCGGACAGGCGACCATGAACACTGAAGCTTTCTTT. Its protein is CASSPGQATMNTEAFF.

This clonotype was seen ten or more times. This sequence joins TRBV13 and TRBJ1-2; D unclear. The CDR3 runs to 12 residues. CDR1 and CDR2 from the germline V gene are PRHDT and FYEKMQ (reference sequence). V was shortened by 2 bases and J by 7 bases, with 8 bases between the two germline ends. This CDR3 reads CASSLPVGGYTF. CDR3 sequence (DNA): TGTGCCAGCAGCTTACCGGTGGGTGGCTACACCTTC. The complete variable domain, with remaining parts taken from reference TRBV13 and TRBJ1-2, reads AAGVIQSPRHLIKEKRETATLKCYPIPRHDTVYWYQQGPGQDPQFLISFYEKMQSDKGSIPDRFSAQQFSDYHSELNMSSLELGDSALYFCASSLPVGGYTFGSGTRLTVV.

The chain employs TRBV6-2 or TRBV6-3 and TRBJ1-2, with D tentatively TRBD1 (5 bases). Germline V CDR1 and CDR2: MNHEY, SVGEGT. The CDR3 has 16 amino acids. V dropped 6 bases and J dropped 1 base, with 18 bases sitting between them. The CDR3 nucleotides read TGTGCCAGCAGCCAAACCCCGGGACGGATTAACTATGGCTACACCTTC. It specifies CASSQTPGRINYGYTF.

The chain is built from TRBV20-1 and TRBJ2-3, with 14 bases identical to TRBD2. V was clipped by 6 bases and J by 2 bases; unmatched bases: 7. The CDR3 spans 16 residues. CDR1 is DFQATT, CDR2 SNEGSKA, per germline (reference sequence). CDR3 amino acids: CSAYRLAGGDTDTQYF. The CDR3 nucleotides read TGCAGTGCCTACAGACTAGCGGGGGGGGACACAGATACGCAGTATTTT.

This clonotype has only a few counts. The chain has TRBV4-1 and TRBJ1-1; D might be TRBD1 (5 bases). The CDR3 is made up of 16 amino acids. With 9 bases removed from V and 1 base from J, the gap between germline ends came to 21 bases. Germline values: CDR1 MGHRA, CDR2 YSYEKL. CDR3 bases: TGCGCCAGTAGCTCAAGGGGATCAGGAGGGAACACTGAAGCTTTCTTT. Translating gives CASSSRGSGGNTEAFF.